The 32 T cell receptor beta chains listed next were all sequenced from one sample in a study of response to subunit inactivated influenza vaccine. TCRdb reanalysed the RT-PCR reads using MiXCR and keeps one entry per CDR3 protein. The data contain 170,000 or so distinct CDR3 sequences, roughly 10% of them singletons. The sample in question was CD8+ T cells sorted from PBMCs, obtained less than 30 months after vaccination. The source is a man aged 50 to 69 who received an inactivated influenza vaccine.

About this clonotype: Its ends do not fully match the called genes, so a read error is possible. V is TRBV3-1 and J is TRBJ2-1; maybe TRBD2 (5 bases). Germline V gene sequence: CDR1 LGHDT, CDR2 YNNKEL (reference sequence). The CDR3 sequence is 17 residues long. The CDR3 region is CACSQDSSIAPYNEQFF. Written as DNA, the CDR3 is TGTGCCTGCAGCCAAGATAGCTCGATAGCGCCATACAATGAGCAGTTCTTC.

The genes are TRBV14 and TRBJ2-2; 7 nucleotides align to TRBD1. Germline assignment: CDR1 SGHDN and CDR2 FVKESK. Trimming at V came to 5 bases and at J to 5 bases, leaving 17 bases not matched to a gene. This CDR3 has 18 residues. CDR3 region: CASSAGTDRTLLTGELFF. DNA for the CDR3: TGTGCCAGCAGCGCCGGGACAGACAGAACGCTATTAACCGGGGAGCTGTTTTTT.

This clonotype turned up a few times. J is TRBJ2-3 and V is TRBV7-9; 11 bases are a match to TRBD2. The germline CDR1 and CDR2 sequences are SEHNR and FQNEAQ (reference sequence). The CDR3 consists of 16 residues. Trimming cost V 5 bases and J 2 bases; bases outside gene matches: 6. The DNA of the CDR3 is TGTGCCAGCAGCACAGCTAGCGGGAGGCCCACAGATACGCAGTATTTT. Protein: CASSTASGRPTDTQYF.

This chain connects TRBV6-1 to TRBJ1-4; D call uncertain. Trimming stripped 7 bases from V and 4 bases from J, with 19 bases between. Germline V gene sequence: CDR1 MNHNS, CDR2 SASEGT. The CDR3 is 16 amino acids. The CDR3 DNA reads as TGTGCCAGCACCATCCTGGACGGAGCTTATAATGAAAAACTGTTTTTT. This gives the protein CASTILDGAYNEKLFF.

This clonotype turned up a few times. The chain employs TRBV20-1 and TRBJ2-5; the D gene is possibly TRBD2 (7 bases). Germline values: CDR1 DFQATT, CDR2 SNEGSKA (reference sequence). This CDR3 has 13 residues. With 6 bases removed from V and 2 bases from J, the gap between germline ends came to 13 bases. The CDR3 nucleotides read TGCAGTGCGACAGGACTAGAGCAAGAGACCCAGTACTTC. Protein product: CSATGLEQETQYF.

The genes are TRBV27 and TRBJ2-3; 8 bases are shared with TRBD1. The germline V gene encodes CDR1 MNHEY and CDR2 SMNVEV (reference sequence). J lost 4 bases, V lost 3 bases, and 9 bases had no gene match. The CDR3 length is 16 residues. In nucleotides, the CDR3 is TGTGCCAGCAGTTTGACCGGGACAGGCGCTGCAGATACGCAGTATTTT. Amino acids: CASSLTGTGAADTQYF.

Only a few counts were recorded for this clonotype. This chain joins TRBV4-3 and TRBJ2-1; 11 bases are shared with TRBD1. There are 15 residues in the CDR3. Looked up from germline, CDR1 is LGHNA and CDR2 is YSLEER. J gave up 6 bases and V 5 bases, and 6 bases lay outside the gene matches. The CDR3 region has the DNA TGCGCCAGCAGCTCCGGACAGGGGGCTCTCAATGAGCAGTTCTTC. This translates into CASSSGQGALNEQFF.

This clonotype was picked up a small number of times. This sequence joins TRBV4-2 and TRBJ2-3; D remains unclear. CDR3 length: 16 amino acids. The V gene lost 0 bases and the J gene lost 6 bases, with 16 bases spanning the gap. The germline gives CDR1 LGHNA, CDR2 YNFKEQ. The CDR3 nucleotides read TGTGCCAGCAGCCAAGATGGTACACCTCCAGGTGATACGCAGTATTTT. Translation: CASSQDGTPPGDTQYF.

At least ten counts were recorded for this clonotype. The chain is built from TRBV3-1 and TRBJ2-2; no clear D gene. V was clipped by 6 bases and J by 1 base, with 3 bases between them. The CDR3 has 12 residues. Looked up from germline, CDR1 is LGHDT and CDR2 is YNNKEL (reference sequence). CDR3 loop: CASSGNTGELFF. The DNA of the CDR3 is TGTGCCAGCAGTGGGAACACCGGGGAGCTGTTTTTT.

The genes are TRBV28 and TRBJ1-2, with D tentatively TRBD1 (5 bases). Germline V gives CDR1 MDHEN, CDR2 SYDVKM. This CDR3 contains 11 residues. Deletions cut 5 bases from V and 7 bases from J, with 8 bases between. The CDR3 reads CASSKGTGYTF. CDR3 nucleotides: TGTGCCAGCAGTAAGGGGACTGGCTACACCTTC.

This clonotype was recorded a few times. The chain carries TRBV3-1 and TRBJ2-1; D remains unclear. Trimming left V 1 base short and J 8 bases short, with 12 bases between. The CDR3 is 14 residues long. Germline V gene lookup returns CDR1 LGHDT and CDR2 YNNKEL (reference sequence). CDR3 in DNA: TGTGCCAGCAGCCAAGGGTATCGGGCTTATGAGCAGTTCTTC. It codes for CASSQGYRAYEQFF.

This chain joins TRBV28 and TRBJ1-5, with D unresolved. Trimming removed 2 bases from V and 6 bases from J, with 8 bases in between. The CDR3 is 13 amino acids. In germline, CDR1 is MDHEN, CDR2 SYDVKM. DNA for the CDR3: TGTGCCAGCAGTTTACGGGGTTTTCAGCCCCAGCATTTT. As protein: CASSLRGFQPQHF.

This clonotype was recorded at least ten times. The gene calls are TRBV6-2 or TRBV6-3 and TRBJ2-1; no firm D call. CDR3 length equals 14 residues. CDR1 MNHEY and CDR2 SVGEGT come from the germline V gene. V was clipped by 3 bases and J by 5 bases, with 11 bases between them. As DNA, the CDR3 is TGTGCCAGCAGTTATGAGCCAGGAAACAATGAGCAGTTCTTC. This translates into CASSYEPGNNEQFF.

The chain links TRBV2 to TRBJ2-3, with 8 bases fitting TRBD1. Per germline, CDR1 SNHLY and CDR2 FYNNEI. J gave up 6 bases and V 7 bases, and 9 bases lay outside the gene matches. This CDR3 has 14 residues. CDR3 in DNA: TGTGCCAGCATCACGACAGGGGTGAGGGATACGCAGTATTTT. Protein: CASITTGVRDTQYF.

This rearrangement joins TRBV13 to TRBJ2-2, with D uncertain. This CDR3 comprises 17 residues. V dropped 4 bases and J dropped 3 bases, with 18 bases sitting between them. Germline V lookup: CDR1 PRHDT, CDR2 FYEKMQ (reference sequence). The CDR3 reads CASSSHTRSTYTGELFF. The CDR3 nucleotides read TGTGCCAGCAGCTCCCATACTCGATCTACATACACCGGGGAGCTGTTTTTT.

The chain uses TRBV14 and TRBJ2-1; TRBD2 aligns across 7 bases. The CDR3 runs 11 residues. Per germline, CDR1 SGHDN and CDR2 FVKESK. V was clipped by 1 base and J by 15 bases; unmatched bases: 3. In nucleotides, the CDR3 is TGTGCCAGCAGCCAAGGGCGGGAGTCGTTCTTC. Protein: CASSQGRESFF. Complete variable domain (other parts from reference TRBV14 and TRBJ2-1): EAGVTQFPSHSVIEKGQTVTLRCDPISGHDNLYWYRRVMGKEIKFLLHFVKESKQDESGMPNNRFLAERTGGTYSTLKVQPAELEDSGVYFCASSQGRESFFGPGTRLTVL.

This clonotype has more than one count but fewer than ten. This chain joins TRBV6-6 and TRBJ2-2; a possible D gene is TRBD1 (5 bases). This CDR3 comprises 13 residues. V was shortened by 11 bases and J by 7 bases, with 17 bases between the two germline ends. Germline CDR1 MNHNY, CDR2 SVGAGI (reference sequence). CDR3 DNA sequence: TGTGCCCTCTTACGGTGGGGCAACGGGGAGCTGTTTTTT. Translating gives CALLRWGNGELFF.

This clonotype was detected only a few times. This chain joins TRBV10-3 and TRBJ2-7; D gene unclear. Germline lookup yields CDR1 ENHRY and CDR2 SYGVKD. V dropped 3 bases and J dropped 3 bases, with 9 bases sitting between them. This CDR3 region has 13 residues. This chain's CDR3 is CAISDEDGYEQYF. The CDR3 nucleotides are TGTGCCATCAGTGACGAGGACGGCTACGAGCAGTACTTC.

This clonotype was seen a single time. The genes are TRBV14 and TRBJ2-7; 10 nucleotides agree with TRBD1. With V trimmed by 6 bases and J by 2 bases, 7 bases remained unmatched. The germline V gene has CDR1 SGHDN and CDR2 FVKESK. The CDR3 extends over 15 amino acids. The CDR3 bases are TGTGCCAGCAGGTTAACCGGGACAGGGGCCTACGAGCAGTACTTC. Amino acid sequence: CASRLTGTGAYEQYF.

In its sample, this clonotype was seen a few times. The rearrangement uses TRBV6-2 or TRBV6-3 and TRBJ2-7, with 7 bases fitting TRBD1. CDR1 is MNHEY, CDR2 SVGEGT, per germline. The J segment lost 3 bases and the V segment lost 6 bases, leaving 5 bases of the junction unmatched. This CDR3 has 13 amino acids. The CDR3 DNA reads as TGTGCCAGCAGCTGGGGACAGAACTACGAGCAGTACTTC. It yields the protein CASSWGQNYEQYF.

This rearrangement joins TRBV12-3 or TRBV12-4 to TRBJ2-1; 8 nucleotides agree with TRBD2. This CDR3 has 16 amino acids. J lost 2 bases, V lost 5 bases, and 8 bases had no gene match. The CDR3 nucleotides read TGTGCCAGCAGTCCGGCGGGGGGATTACCCTACAATGAGCAGTTCTTC. It specifies CASSPAGGLPYNEQFF.

The chain has TRBV6-5 and TRBJ1-4; D uncertain. The V gene's germline CDR1 is MNHEY and CDR2 SVGAGI. The CDR3 runs to 11 residues. V gave up 8 bases and J gave up 4 bases, with 5 bases separating them. CDR3 in DNA: TGTGCCAGCCGGGGTAATGAAAAACTGTTTTTT. It codes for CASRGNEKLFF.

There are many counts of this clonotype. V and J are TRBV24-1 and TRBJ2-1, with a tentative D call TRBD2 (5 bases). The CDR3 loop spans 12 amino acids. The germline V and J ends were trimmed by 10 bases and 5 bases, with 11 bases remaining between them. Per germline, CDR1 KGHDR and CDR2 SFDVKD. CDR3 nucleotide sequence: TGTGCCACAGGTCGGGGTAACAATGAGCAGTTCTTC. This gives the protein CATGRGNNEQFF.

This clonotype turned up a few times. The CDR3 DNA sequence: TGTGCCAGCAGTTTGGCAAGCCCGGGAGGAGATACGCAGTATTTT. Encoded protein: CASSLASPGGDTQYF. The rearrangement links TRBV27 to TRBJ2-3; the match to TRBD2 covers 7 bases. Germline V CDR1 and CDR2: MNHEY, SMNVEV (reference sequence). This CDR3 has 15 amino acids. V trimming: 3 bases; J trimming: 5 bases; junction bases outside the gene matches: 8.

In DNA, the CDR3 is TGTGCCAGCAGCTTAACGACCCCCTGGGCGGGTGGGAGCTATGGCTACACCTTC. Translated, it gives CASSLTTPWAGGSYGYTF. V and J are TRBV7-8 and TRBJ1-2; D not certain. The CDR3 is 18 amino acids. From germline, CDR1 is SGHVS and CDR2 FQNEAQ. The V end lost 2 bases, the J end lost 4 bases, and 23 bases lay between the germline ends. Variable domain in full (rest from reference TRBV7-8 and TRBJ1-2): GAGVSQSPRYKVAKRGQDVALRCDPISGHVSLFWYQQALGQGPEFLTYFQNEAQLDKSGLPSDRFFAERPEGSVSTLKIQRTQQEDSAVYLCASSLTTPWAGGSYGYTFGSGTRLTVV.

This clonotype was picked up a small number of times. This chain joins TRBV5-1 and TRBJ2-1; TRBD2 agrees at 9 bases. The V segment lost 0 bases and the J segment 9 bases; nucleotides outside the gene matches: 7. The CDR3 is 15 amino acids. CDR1 SGHRS and CDR2 YFSETQ come from the germline V gene. DNA for the CDR3: TGCGCCAGCAGCTTGGCCCAAGCGGGGGGCTTTGAGCAGTTCTTC. It specifies CASSLAQAGGFEQFF.

A word on this clonotype: A read error may produce the germline difference seen at one junction end. This chain connects TRBV6-5 to TRBJ2-3, with D perhaps given as TRBD1 or TRBD2 (5 bases each). The CDR3 consists of 13 residues. Germline CDR1 is MNHEY and CDR2 is SVGAGI. The DNA for the CDR3 is TGTGCCAGCAGTTACCTCGGGGCAGATACGCGGTATTTT. Protein sequence: CASSYLGADTRYF.

This sequence joins TRBV6-1 and TRBJ2-1, with D perhaps TRBD2 (6 bases). Germline values: CDR1 MNHNS, CDR2 SASEGT. Trimming removed 7 bases at V and 0 bases at J, with 19 bases between. The CDR3 consists of 17 residues. CDR3 nucleotides: TGTGCCAGCAAATTTCGGTTCGGCGGGAACTCCTACAATGAGCAGTTCTTC. It translates to CASKFRFGGNSYNEQFF.

J is TRBJ1-2 and V is TRBV4-3, with no clear D. Germline V gene lookup returns CDR1 LGHNA and CDR2 YSLEER. The V and J ends lost 0 bases and 8 bases respectively, with 7 bases between them. The CDR3 sequence is 12 residues long. The CDR3 nucleotides read TGCGCCAGCAGCCAAGATGGCTCCGGCTACACCTTC. Translated: CASSQDGSGYTF.

This chain connects TRBV30 to TRBJ2-3; D remains unclear. The CDR3 covers 14 residues. The V end was cut by 8 bases, the J end by 2 bases, with 17 bases between. Per germline, CDR1 GTSNPN and CDR2 SVGIG (reference sequence). The CDR3 DNA is TGTGCCAGCCAGGAGTTGGCCCTCACAGATACGCAGTATTTT. Translating it yields CASQELALTDTQYF.

As to this clonotype: A much larger clone lies a single base off, so this may be a read error. The CDR3 is CSAVLDRGYEQYF. DNA for the CDR3: TGCAGTGCTGTACTGGACAGGGGCTACGAGCAGTACTTC. The V call is TRBV20-1, the J call TRBJ2-7; 9 bases map to TRBD1. Per the germline V gene, CDR1 is DFQATT and CDR2 is SNEGSKA (reference sequence). J was trimmed by 3 bases and V by 5 bases; bases with no gene match: 5. CDR3 length equals 13 residues.

This clonotype has ten or more counts. This rearrangement joins TRBV4-1 to TRBJ1-1, with D perhaps TRBD1 (5 bases). The length of the CDR3 is 14 residues. V was clipped by 4 bases and J by 6 bases, with 15 bases between them. Germline V lookup: CDR1 MGHRA, CDR2 YSYEKL. The CDR3 loop is CASSPIGGPPEAFF. The CDR3 DNA follows: TGCGCCAGCAGCCCGATCGGGGGTCCCCCTGAAGCTTTCTTT.